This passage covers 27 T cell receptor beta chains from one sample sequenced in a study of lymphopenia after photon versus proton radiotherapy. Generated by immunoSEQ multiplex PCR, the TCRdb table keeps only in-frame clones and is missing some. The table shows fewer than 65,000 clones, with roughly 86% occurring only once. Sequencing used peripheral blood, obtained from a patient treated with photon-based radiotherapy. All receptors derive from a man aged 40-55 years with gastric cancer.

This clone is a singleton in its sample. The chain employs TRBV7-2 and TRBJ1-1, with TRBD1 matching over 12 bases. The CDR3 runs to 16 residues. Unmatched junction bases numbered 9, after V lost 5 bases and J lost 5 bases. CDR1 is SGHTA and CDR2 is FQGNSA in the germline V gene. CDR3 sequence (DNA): TGTGCCAGCAGCCACGGGGACAGGGGGCTTGGGACTGAAGCTTTCTTT. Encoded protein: CASSHGDRGLGTEAFF.

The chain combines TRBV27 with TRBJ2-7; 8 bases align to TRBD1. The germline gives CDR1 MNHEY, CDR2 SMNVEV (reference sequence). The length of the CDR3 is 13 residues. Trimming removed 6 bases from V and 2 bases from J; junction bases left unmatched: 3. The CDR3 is CASSRQGTYEQYF. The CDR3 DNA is TGTGCCAGCAGCCGACAGGGGACCTACGAGCAGTACTTC.

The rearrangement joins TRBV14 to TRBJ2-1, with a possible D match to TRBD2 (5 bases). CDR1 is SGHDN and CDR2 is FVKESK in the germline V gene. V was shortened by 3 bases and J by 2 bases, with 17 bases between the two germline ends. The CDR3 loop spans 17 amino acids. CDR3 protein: CASSQTGLRRPYNEQFF. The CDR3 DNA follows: TGTGCCAGCAGCCAGACGGGCCTAAGGAGGCCCTACAATGAGCAGTTCTTC.

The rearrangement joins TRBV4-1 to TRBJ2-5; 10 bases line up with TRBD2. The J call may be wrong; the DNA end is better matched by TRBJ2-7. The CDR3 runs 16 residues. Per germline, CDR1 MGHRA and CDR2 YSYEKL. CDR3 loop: CASSQEKRGGRIEQYF. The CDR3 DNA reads TGCGCCAGCAGCCAAGAGAAGCGGGGGGGCCGGATCGAGCAGTACTTC.

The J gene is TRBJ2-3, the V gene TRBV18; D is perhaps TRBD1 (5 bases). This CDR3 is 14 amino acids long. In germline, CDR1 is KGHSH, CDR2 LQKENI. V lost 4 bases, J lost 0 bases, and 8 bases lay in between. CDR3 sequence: CASSLTESTDTQYF. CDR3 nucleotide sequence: TGTGCCAGCTCACTGACAGAAAGCACAGATACGCAGTATTTT.

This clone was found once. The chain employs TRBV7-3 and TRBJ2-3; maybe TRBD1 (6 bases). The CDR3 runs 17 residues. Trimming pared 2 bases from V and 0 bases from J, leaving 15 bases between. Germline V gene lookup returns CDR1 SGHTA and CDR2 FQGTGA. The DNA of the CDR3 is TGTGCCAGCAGCTTACTCGCCTTCAGGGGTAGCACAGATACGCAGTATTTT. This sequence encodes CASSLLAFRGSTDTQYF.

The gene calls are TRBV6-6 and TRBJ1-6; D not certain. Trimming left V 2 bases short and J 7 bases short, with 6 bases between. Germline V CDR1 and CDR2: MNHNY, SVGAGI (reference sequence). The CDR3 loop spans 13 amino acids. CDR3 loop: CASSYRENSPLHF. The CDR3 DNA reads TGTGCCAGCAGTTACAGGGAAAATTCACCCCTCCACTTT.

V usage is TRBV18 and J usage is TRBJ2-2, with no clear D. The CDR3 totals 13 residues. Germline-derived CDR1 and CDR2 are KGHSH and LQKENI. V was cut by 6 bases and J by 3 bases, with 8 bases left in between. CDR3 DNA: TGTGCCAGCTCTAAGGGTTACACCGGGGAGCTGTTTTTT. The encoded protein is CASSKGYTGELFF.

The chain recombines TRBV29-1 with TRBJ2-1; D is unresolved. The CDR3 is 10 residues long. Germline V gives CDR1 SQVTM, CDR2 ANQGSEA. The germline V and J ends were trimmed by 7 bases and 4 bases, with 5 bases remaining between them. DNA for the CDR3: TGCAGCGGAGCTTACAATGAGCAGTTCTTC. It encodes CSGAYNEQFF.

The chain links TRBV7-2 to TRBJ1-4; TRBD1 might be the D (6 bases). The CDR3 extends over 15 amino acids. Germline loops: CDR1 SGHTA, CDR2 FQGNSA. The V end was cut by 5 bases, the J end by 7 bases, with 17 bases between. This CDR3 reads CASSPTGRSGEKLFF. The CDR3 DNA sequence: TGTGCCAGCAGCCCCACAGGGAGGTCAGGTGAAAAACTGTTTTTT.

In DNA, the CDR3 is TGTGCCAGCAGTCCACAGATCCACGAGCAGTACTTC. It codes for CASSPQIHEQYF. The chain combines TRBV6-1 with TRBJ2-7; D ambiguous. This CDR3 is 12 amino acids long. Trimming took off 5 bases at V and 5 bases at J, with 10 bases between the two ends. The germline V gene has CDR1 MNHNS and CDR2 SASEGT.

CDR3: CASSPMGGFTEAFF. In DNA, the CDR3 is TGTGCCAGCAGCCCTATGGGTGGGTTCACTGAAGCTTTCTTT. J is TRBJ1-1 and V is TRBV7-2, with D unresolved. V was shortened by 5 bases and J by 4 bases, with 14 bases between the two germline ends. Germline-derived CDR1 and CDR2 are SGHTA and FQGNSA. This CDR3 contains 14 residues.

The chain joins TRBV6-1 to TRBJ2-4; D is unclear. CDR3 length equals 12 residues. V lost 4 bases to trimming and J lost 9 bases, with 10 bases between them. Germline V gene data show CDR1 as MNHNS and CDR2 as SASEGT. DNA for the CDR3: TGTGCCAGCAGTGTGGAAGGGCTCATTCAGTACTTC. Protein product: CASSVEGLIQYF.

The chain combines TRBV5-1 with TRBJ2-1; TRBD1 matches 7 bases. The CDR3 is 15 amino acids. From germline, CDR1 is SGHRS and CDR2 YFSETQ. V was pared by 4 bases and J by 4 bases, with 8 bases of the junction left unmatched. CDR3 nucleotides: TGCGCCAGCAGCCCAGGGGACAGAAATTACAATGAGCAGTTCTTC. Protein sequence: CASSPGDRNYNEQFF.

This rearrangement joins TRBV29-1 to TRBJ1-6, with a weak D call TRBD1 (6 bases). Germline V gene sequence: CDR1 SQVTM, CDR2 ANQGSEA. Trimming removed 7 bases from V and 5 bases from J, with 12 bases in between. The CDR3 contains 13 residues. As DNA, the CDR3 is TGCAGCGCCCCCGGACAGAATAATTCACCCCTCCACTTT. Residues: CSAPGQNNSPLHF.

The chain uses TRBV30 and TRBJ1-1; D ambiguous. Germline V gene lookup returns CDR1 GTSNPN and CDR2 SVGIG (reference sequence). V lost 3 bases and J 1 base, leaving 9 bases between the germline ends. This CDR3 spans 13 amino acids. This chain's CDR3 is CAWRGHANTEAFF. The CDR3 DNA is TGTGCCTGGAGGGGCCATGCGAACACTGAAGCTTTCTTT.

CDR3 residues: CASSYDRGARYEQYF. The DNA of the CDR3 is TGTGCCAGCAGTTACGATCGGGGGGCGAGGTACGAGCAGTACTTC. The genes are TRBV6-5 and TRBJ2-7; tentatively, D is TRBD2 (7 bases). Germline CDR1 and CDR2: MNHEY and SVGAGI. Trimming removed 2 bases from V and 4 bases from J, with 15 bases in between. The CDR3 totals 15 residues.

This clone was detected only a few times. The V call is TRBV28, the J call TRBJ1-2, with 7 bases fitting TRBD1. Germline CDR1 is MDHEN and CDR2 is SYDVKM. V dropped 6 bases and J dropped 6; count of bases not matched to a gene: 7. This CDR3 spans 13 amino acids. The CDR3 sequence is CASRETGRDGYTF. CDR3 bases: TGTGCCAGCAGGGAGACAGGGCGGGATGGCTACACCTTC.

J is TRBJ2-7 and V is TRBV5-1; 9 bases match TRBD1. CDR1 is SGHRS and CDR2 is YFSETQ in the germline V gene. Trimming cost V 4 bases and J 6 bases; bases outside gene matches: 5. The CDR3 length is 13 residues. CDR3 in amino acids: CASSPGQGGEQYF. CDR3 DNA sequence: TGCGCCAGCAGCCCGGGACAGGGCGGCGAGCAGTACTTC.

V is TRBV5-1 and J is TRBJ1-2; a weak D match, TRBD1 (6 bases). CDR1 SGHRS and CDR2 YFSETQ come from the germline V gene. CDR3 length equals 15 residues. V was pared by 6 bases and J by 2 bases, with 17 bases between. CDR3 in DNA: TGCGCCAGCACCCCATCGAGGGGGGTCAACTATGGCTACACCTTC. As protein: CASTPSRGVNYGYTF.

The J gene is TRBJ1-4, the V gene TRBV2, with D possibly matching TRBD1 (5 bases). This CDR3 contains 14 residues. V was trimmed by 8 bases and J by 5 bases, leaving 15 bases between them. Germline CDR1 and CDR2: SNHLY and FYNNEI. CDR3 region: CASGGTRGNEKLFF. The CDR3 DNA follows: TGTGCCAGCGGCGGGACCCGGGGGAATGAAAAACTGTTTTTT.

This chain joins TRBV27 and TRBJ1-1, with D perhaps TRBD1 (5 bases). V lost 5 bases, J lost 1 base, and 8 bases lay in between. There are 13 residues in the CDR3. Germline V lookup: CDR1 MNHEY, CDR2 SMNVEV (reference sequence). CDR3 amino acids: CASSRTKNTEAFF. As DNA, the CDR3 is TGTGCCAGCAGTCGGACAAAGAACACTGAAGCTTTCTTT.

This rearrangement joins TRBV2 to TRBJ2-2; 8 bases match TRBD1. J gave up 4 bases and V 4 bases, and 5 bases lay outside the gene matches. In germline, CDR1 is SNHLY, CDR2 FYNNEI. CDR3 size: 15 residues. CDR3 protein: CASSGQGTATGELFF. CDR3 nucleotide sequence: TGTGCCAGCAGTGGACAGGGGACGGCCACCGGGGAGCTGTTTTTT.

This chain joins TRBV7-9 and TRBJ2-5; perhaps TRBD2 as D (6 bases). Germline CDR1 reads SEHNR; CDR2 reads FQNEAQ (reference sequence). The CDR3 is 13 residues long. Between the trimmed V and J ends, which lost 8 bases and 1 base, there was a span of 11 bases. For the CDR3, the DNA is TGTGCCAGCGGTCGGGGGTCCCAAGAGACCCAGTACTTC. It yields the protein CASGRGSQETQYF.

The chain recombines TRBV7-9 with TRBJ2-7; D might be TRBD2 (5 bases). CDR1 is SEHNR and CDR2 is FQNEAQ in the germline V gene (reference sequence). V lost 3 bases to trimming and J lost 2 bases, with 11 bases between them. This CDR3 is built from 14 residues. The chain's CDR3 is CASSFFSGAYEQYF. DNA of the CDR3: TGTGCCAGCAGCTTTTTCTCCGGGGCCTACGAGCAGTACTTC.

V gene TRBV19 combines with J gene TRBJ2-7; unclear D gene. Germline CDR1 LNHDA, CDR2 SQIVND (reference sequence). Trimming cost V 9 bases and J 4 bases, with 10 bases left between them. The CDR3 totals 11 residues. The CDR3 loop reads CASGYGYEQYF. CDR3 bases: TGTGCCAGCGGGTATGGGTACGAGCAGTACTTC. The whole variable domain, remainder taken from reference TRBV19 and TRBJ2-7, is DGGITQSPKYLFRKEGQNVTLSCEQNLNHDAMYWYRQDPGQGLRLIYYSQIVNDFQKGDIAEGYSVSREKKESFPLTVTSAQKNPTAFYLCASGYGYEQYFGPGTRLTVT.

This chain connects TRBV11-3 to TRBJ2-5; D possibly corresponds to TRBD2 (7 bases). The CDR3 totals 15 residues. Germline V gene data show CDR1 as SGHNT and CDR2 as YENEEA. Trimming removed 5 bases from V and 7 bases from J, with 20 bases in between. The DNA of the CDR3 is TGTGCCAGCAGCGGTAGGGGGGAGGGGTACGGGACCCAGTACTTC. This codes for CASSGRGEGYGTQYF.